These 21 T cell receptor beta chains share one sample of origin, sequenced in a study of T cells in localized non-small cell lung cancer. The data were produced by immunoSEQ multiplex PCR, yet TCRdb's version contains in-frame clones alone and is incomplete. The sample includes just over 1,500 clones, 30% to 40% of them seen just once. Sequencing was performed on lung tumor tissue, taken before any cancer treatment. These receptors all stem from a woman between 35 and 70 years old with stage I squamous cell lung carcinoma.

This clone was observed once. An end of the junction differs from the germline gene, which may be a read error. The genes are TRBV6-8 and TRBJ2-3, with a tentative D call TRBD2 (7 bases). The germline CDR1 and CDR2 sequences are MNHGY and SAAAGT. The CDR3 extends over 14 amino acids. Written as DNA, the CDR3 is TGTGCCAGCAGTTTTACGGGGGGCACAGATATGCAGTATTTT. This translates into CASSFTGGTDMQYF.

This clone was recorded once. The rearrangement uses TRBV19 and TRBJ2-3; TRBD2 might be the D (7 bases). The V gene lost 11 bases and the J gene lost 5 bases, with 20 bases spanning the gap. Germline lookup yields CDR1 LNHDA and CDR2 SQIVND (reference sequence). The CDR3 spans 14 residues. The chain's CDR3 is CASSRGGAKDTQYF. The CDR3 DNA sequence: TGTGCCTCTTCTAGAGGGGGGGCGAAAGATACGCAGTATTTT.

The chain couples TRBV18 to TRBJ1-5, with D uncertain. Germline CDR1 is KGHSH and CDR2 is LQKENI. This CDR3 is built from 15 residues. V was clipped by 3 bases and J by 0 bases, with 9 bases between them. Here the CDR3 DNA reads TGTGCCAGCTCACCTTTACGGATTAGCAATCAGCCCCAGCATTTT. This encodes CASSPLRISNQPQHF.

This clone was recorded once. The J gene is TRBJ2-3, the V gene TRBV12-2; the table's D call, TRBD2, was not checked against the DNA. TRBV12-2 is a pseudogene. The CDR3 runs to 15 residues. CDR3 DNA: TGTGCCTTCAGTGGCGGGGGCCTAAGCACAGATACGCAGTATTTT. This encodes CAFSGGGLSTDTQYF.

This clone has more than one count but fewer than ten. The V gene is TRBV9, the J gene TRBJ1-1; D gene ambiguous. The germline CDR1 and CDR2 sequences are SGDLS and YYNGEE. This CDR3 spans 13 amino acids. V shed 4 bases and J shed 4 bases, with 11 bases lying between them. CDR3 in DNA: TGTGCCAGCAGCTGGGGAGTCGGCACTGAAGCTTTCTTT. This gives the protein CASSWGVGTEAFF.

The rearrangement joins TRBV18 to TRBJ1-1, with 7 bases lining up with TRBD1. The CDR3 runs 13 residues. J lost 6 bases, V lost 3 bases, and 4 bases had no gene match. Per germline, CDR1 KGHSH and CDR2 LQKENI. The CDR3 spells CASSPRQGSEAFF. CDR3 sequence (DNA): TGTGCCAGCTCACCCAGACAGGGATCTGAAGCTTTCTTT.

This chain joins TRBV30 and TRBJ1-2, with 8 bases lining up with TRBD1. Trimming removed 3 bases from V and 7 bases from J; junction bases left unmatched: 10. The length of the CDR3 is 14 residues. Germline CDR1 and CDR2: GTSNPN and SVGIG (reference sequence). The CDR3 DNA sequence: TGTGCCTGGAGCCGCCTTCAGGGGGCGTCTGGCTACACCTTC. Amino acids: CAWSRLQGASGYTF.

The chain carries TRBV9 and TRBJ2-3, with D possibly being TRBD2 (6 bases). V was cut by 3 bases and J by 0 bases, with 8 bases left in between. CDR3 length: 14 residues. Germline V lookup: CDR1 SGDLS, CDR2 YYNGEE. This CDR3 is CASSGGASTDTQYF. The CDR3 DNA reads TGTGCCAGCAGCGGCGGGGCAAGCACAGATACGCAGTATTTT.

CDR3 loop: CASSAQVSGNTIYF. Here the CDR3 DNA reads TGTGCCAGCAGTGCACAAGTCTCTGGAAACACCATATATTTT. V and J are TRBV25-1 and TRBJ1-3; D is undetermined. Deletions cut 4 bases from V and 0 bases from J, with 7 bases between. The CDR3 is 14 amino acids. Germline lookup yields CDR1 MGHDK and CDR2 SYGVNS.

CDR3 amino acids: CASSPMAGNEKLFF. CDR3 DNA sequence: TGTGCCAGCTCACCAATGGCGGGTAATGAAAAACTGTTTTTT. The chain carries TRBV18 and TRBJ1-4; D is undetermined. The V gene's germline CDR1 is KGHSH and CDR2 LQKENI. This CDR3 comprises 14 residues. Trimming stripped 2 bases from V and 4 bases from J, with 8 bases between.

The chain uses TRBV30 and TRBJ1-3; unclear D gene. Trimming pared 4 bases from V and 0 bases from J, leaving 4 bases between. CDR1 is GTSNPN, CDR2 SVGIG, per germline (reference sequence). The CDR3 is 12 amino acids. The CDR3 loop reads CAWTSSGNTIYF. CDR3 in DNA: TGTGCCTGGACAAGCTCTGGAAACACCATATATTTT.

DNA for the CDR3: TGCGCCAGCAGCCAAATTGGACAGGGAAACATTCAGTACTTC. Protein product: CASSQIGQGNIQYF. The chain joins TRBV4-1 to TRBJ2-4, with 8 bases lining up with TRBD1. The CDR3 length is 14 residues. Trimming removed 2 bases from V and 6 bases from J; junction bases left unmatched: 3. From germline, CDR1 is MGHRA and CDR2 YSYEKL.

This chain joins TRBV9 and TRBJ2-1, with a tentative D call TRBD1 (5 bases). In germline, CDR1 is SGDLS, CDR2 YYNGEE. Deletions cut 4 bases from V and 4 bases from J, with 12 bases between. This CDR3 has 14 residues. CDR3 loop: CASSYTRVYNEQFF. The CDR3 DNA is TGTGCCAGCAGCTATACCAGGGTTTACAATGAGCAGTTCTTC.

The chain carries TRBV6-8 and TRBJ2-3; unclear D gene. Trimming left V 5 bases short and J 4 bases short, with 13 bases between. CDR1 is MNHGY and CDR2 is SAAAGT in the germline V gene. The CDR3 has 14 residues. CDR3 DNA: TGTGCCAGCAGTGTTGGGTCCCCGGCAGATACGCAGTATTTT. It codes for CASSVGSPADTQYF.

This clone occurred a few times. CDR3 coding DNA: TGTGCCAGCATCAACCCGGGACAACAGAGGATTGAAGCTTTCTTT. It encodes CASINPGQQRIEAFF. This chain connects TRBV6-8 to TRBJ1-1, with D perhaps TRBD1 (6 bases). Germline lookup yields CDR1 MNHGY and CDR2 SAAAGT. The CDR3 totals 15 residues. Trimming cost V 7 bases and J 7 bases, with 22 bases left between them.

The rearrangement joins TRBV30 to TRBJ2-7, with D hard to call. CDR3 length: 12 amino acids. The V end was cut by 0 bases, the J end by 4 bases, with 7 bases between. The germline V gene has CDR1 GTSNPN and CDR2 SVGIG (reference sequence). For the CDR3, the DNA is TGTGCCTGGAGTGTAGCCGGGTACGAGCAGTACTTC. This gives the protein CAWSVAGYEQYF.

This chain joins TRBV19 and TRBJ2-7; D unclear. This CDR3 is 13 amino acids long. The V and J ends lost 3 bases and 4 bases respectively, with 10 bases between them. Germline CDR1 LNHDA, CDR2 SQIVND (reference sequence). The CDR3 loop is CASSMAATYEQYF. The CDR3 coding sequence is TGTGCCAGTAGTATGGCGGCTACATACGAGCAGTACTTC.

This clone counts as large (0.1 to 1%). This chain links TRBV11-3 with TRBJ2-1; D not resolved. V lost 3 bases and J lost 6, with 15 bases in between. This CDR3 contains 15 residues. Germline CDR1 SGHNT, CDR2 YENEEA. This CDR3 reads CASSFGTVGPNEQFF. As DNA, the CDR3 is TGTGCCAGCAGCTTCGGTACAGTAGGTCCCAATGAGCAGTTCTTC.

This sequence joins TRBV30 and TRBJ2-5; D possibly matches TRBD1 or TRBD2 (5 bases each). Germline-derived CDR1 and CDR2 are GTSNPN and SVGIG (reference sequence). The germline V and J ends were trimmed by 3 bases and 1 base, with 12 bases remaining between them. CDR3 length: 14 residues. This CDR3 reads CAWSQGEFQETQYF. The CDR3 DNA is TGTGCCTGGAGCCAGGGAGAATTCCAAGAGACCCAGTACTTC.

This clone was picked up a small number of times. The CDR3 region is CAISESGASGNTIYF. The sequenced CDR3 bases are TGTGCCATCAGTGAGTCGGGGGCGTCTGGAAACACCATATAT. The V gene is TRBV10-3, the J gene TRBJ1-3; a possible D gene is TRBD1 (6 bases). Read sequence stops 1 residue before the CDR3 end, and the germline J gene provides the missing end. Germline V gene data show CDR1 as ENHRY and CDR2 as SYGVKD. The CDR3 consists of 15 residues. Trimming stripped 0 bases from V and 1 base from J, with 7 bases between.

This chain joins TRBV10-2 and TRBJ1-5; 9 bases line up with TRBD1. The CDR3 contains 15 residues. From germline, CDR1 is WSHSY and CDR2 SAAADI. V shed 8 bases and J 9 bases; nucleotides not matched to a gene: 14. The CDR3 DNA follows: TGCGCCAGCCCTCCGGGACAGGGTAGGTCTGGGCCCCAGCATTTT. Translated: CASPPGQGRSGPQHF.